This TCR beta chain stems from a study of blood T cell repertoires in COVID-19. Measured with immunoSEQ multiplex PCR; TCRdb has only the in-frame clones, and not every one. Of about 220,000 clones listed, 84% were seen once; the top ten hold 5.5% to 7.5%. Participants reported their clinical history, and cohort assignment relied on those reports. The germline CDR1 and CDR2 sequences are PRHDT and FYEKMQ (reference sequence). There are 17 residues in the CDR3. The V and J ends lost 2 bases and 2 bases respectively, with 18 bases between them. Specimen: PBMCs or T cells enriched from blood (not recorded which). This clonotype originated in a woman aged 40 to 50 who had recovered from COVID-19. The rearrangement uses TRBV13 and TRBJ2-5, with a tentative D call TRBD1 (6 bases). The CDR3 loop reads CASSLNRGQLYQETQYF. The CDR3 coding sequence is TGTGCCAGCAGCTTAAACAGAGGACAGCTCTATCAAGAGACCCAGTACTTC.